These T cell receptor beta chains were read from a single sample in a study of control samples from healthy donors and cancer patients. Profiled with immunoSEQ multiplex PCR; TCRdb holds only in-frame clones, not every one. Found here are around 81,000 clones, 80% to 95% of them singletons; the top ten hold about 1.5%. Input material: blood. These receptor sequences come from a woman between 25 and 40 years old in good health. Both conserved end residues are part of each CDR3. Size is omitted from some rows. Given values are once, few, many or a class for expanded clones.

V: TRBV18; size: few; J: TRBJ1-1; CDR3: CASSPITGRGNEAFF
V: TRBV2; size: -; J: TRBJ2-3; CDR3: CASRPRRGPDTQYF
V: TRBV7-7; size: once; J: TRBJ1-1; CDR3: CASSLYWGSEAFF
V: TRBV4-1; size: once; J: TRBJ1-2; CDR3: CASSPGTTANYGYTF
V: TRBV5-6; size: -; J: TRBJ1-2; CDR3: CASSSYQTGTGVGYTF
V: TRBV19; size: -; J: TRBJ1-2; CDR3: CASRVGGSVGYTF
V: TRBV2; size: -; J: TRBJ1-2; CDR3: CASSSGGSFPF
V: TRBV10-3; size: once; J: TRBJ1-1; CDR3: CASAETTNTEAFF
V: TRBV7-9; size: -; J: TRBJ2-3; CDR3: CASSTHGTDTQYF
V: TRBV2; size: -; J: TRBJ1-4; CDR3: CASRPIGGGEKLFF
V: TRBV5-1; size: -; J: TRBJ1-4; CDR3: CASSSQGALQYEKLFF
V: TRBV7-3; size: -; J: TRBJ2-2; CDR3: CASSRTGLNTGELFF
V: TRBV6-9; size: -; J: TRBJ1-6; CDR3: CASSYQRTGSGSYNSPLHF
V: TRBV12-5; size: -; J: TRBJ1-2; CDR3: CASGLVPFFSRRTGAWGYTF
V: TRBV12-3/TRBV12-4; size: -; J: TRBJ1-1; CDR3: CASSSDRGSEAFF
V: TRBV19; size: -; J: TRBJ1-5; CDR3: CASKGPTGNQPQHF
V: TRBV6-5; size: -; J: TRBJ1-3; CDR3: CASIRGTTENTIYF
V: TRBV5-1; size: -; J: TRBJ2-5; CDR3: CASSSTQETQYF
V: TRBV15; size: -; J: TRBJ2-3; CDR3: CATSGLLRDTQYF
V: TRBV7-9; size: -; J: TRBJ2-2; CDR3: CASSGQNTGELFF
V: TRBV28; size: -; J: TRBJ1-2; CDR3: CASLKGAGYGYTF
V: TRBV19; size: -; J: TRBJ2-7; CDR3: CASSIGYEQYF
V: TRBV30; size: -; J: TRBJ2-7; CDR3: CAWSRKGALVYEQCF
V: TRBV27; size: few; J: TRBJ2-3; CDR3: CASSPLFRAEDTQYF
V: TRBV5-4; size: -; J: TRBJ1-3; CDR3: CASSQDNSGNTIYF
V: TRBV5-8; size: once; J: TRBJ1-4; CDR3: CASSLLRVDPNEKLFF
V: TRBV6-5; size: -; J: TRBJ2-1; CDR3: CASLGGTSYNEQFF
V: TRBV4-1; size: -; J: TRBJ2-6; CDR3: CASSQDAQSGANVLTF
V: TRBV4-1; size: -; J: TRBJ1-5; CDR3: CASSQAGTGANQPQHF
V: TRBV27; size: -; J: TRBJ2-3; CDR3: CASSLQPGPNTDTQYF
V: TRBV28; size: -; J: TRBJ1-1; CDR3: CASRNTGRTEAFF
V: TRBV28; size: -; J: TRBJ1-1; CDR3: CASSQTGADTEAFF
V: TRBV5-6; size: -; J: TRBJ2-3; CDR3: CASSRGTYEDTQYF
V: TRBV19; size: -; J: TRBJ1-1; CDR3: CASSRGTNTEAFF
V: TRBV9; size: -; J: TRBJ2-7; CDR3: CASSPRRQAYEQYF
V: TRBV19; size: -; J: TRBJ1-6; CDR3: CASRKGAANSPLHF
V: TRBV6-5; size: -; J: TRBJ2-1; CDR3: CASRMGLAGTDEQFF
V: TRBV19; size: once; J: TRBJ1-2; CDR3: CASSRERDLYGYTF
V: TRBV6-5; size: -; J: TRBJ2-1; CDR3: CASSYRGPNEQFF
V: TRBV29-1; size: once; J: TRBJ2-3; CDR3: CSVGRQGTDTQYF